The entry below describes one TCR beta chain. The antigen remains undetermined. The data belong to a study of OX40 agonist ivuxolimab in advanced cancers. Turning to the study itself: Among those enrolled, mean age was approximately 60 years (range roughly 23 to 85) and 70% to 85% were male. Study-wide results and limits: At 0.1 to 3.0 mg/kg and by week 6, CD4+ and CD8+ T cells in the blood had expanded clonally. More expanded clones were seen, on average, in CD8+ T cells than in CD4+.

Germline CDR1 is LNHDA and CDR2 is SQIVND (reference sequence). This CDR3 contains 14 residues. V dropped 3 bases and J dropped 4 bases, with 10 bases sitting between them. Libraries were prepared by immunoSEQ multiplex PCR; TCRdb keeps only in-frame clonotypes and omits some of them. The sample has 60,000 or so clones, roughly 87% seen once; the top ten hold about 4.8%. Cycle 7 day 1, cycle 4 day 1, and baseline were the timepoints at which blood was sampled. This material consisted of CD4+ or CD8+ T cells sorted from blood, taken in a trial of the OX40 agonist ivuxolimab. The clonotype originates from an adult with an advanced solid tumor such as melanoma, head and neck, liver or kidney cancer. The chain carries TRBV19 and TRBJ1-3; D unresolved. The CDR3 reads CASSIGGGGNTIYF. The CDR3, as DNA: TGTGCCAGTAGTATTGGAGGAGGCGGAAACACCATATATTTT.